This TCR beta chain was found in a study of cytomegalovirus exposure and HLA in healthy donors. General observations from the study: Most TCR sequences were seen very rarely across donors, but some public TCRs occurred in many. Among TCR beta chains, those listed as cytomegalovirus-associated numbered more than 150. A link between a missense DCLRE1C variant and TCR beta V- and J-gene trimming emerged from a later analysis.

In regard to this clone: Its antigen remains unknown.

Unmatched junction bases numbered 5, after V lost 5 bases and J lost 2 bases. CDR1 is MNHEY, CDR2 SVGAGI, per germline. The CDR3 is 15 residues long. PCR was performed using 60 Vbeta and 13 Jbeta primers. Assay used: immunoSEQ multiplex PCR; TCRdb lists only in-frame clones, some missing. The sample gives around 190,000 clones, around 80% of which show up once; under 4.5% is in the top ten. The TCR was taken from a woman aged 25 to 39 in good health and CMV-seropositive. The rearrangement uses TRBV6-5 and TRBJ1-3; 8 nucleotides agree with TRBD1. The sample taken for sequencing was PBMCs. The CDR3 DNA reads TGTGCCAGCAGTCCCGGGACAGGCACTGGAAACACCATATATTTT. It codes for CASSPGTGTGNTIYF.